This T cell receptor (beta chain) was sequenced during a study of blood T cells in healthy people across ages. The study, taken as a whole, reports: Older individuals had lower TCR beta diversity per million T cells (the decline was roughly linear). No conclusive comparison of naive versus antigen-experienced cells was possible with unsorted PBMCs.

Each sample provided at least 6 micrograms of extracted total RNA. Through a sample-barcoded 5' primer and a J-beta primer mix, a second PCR was run for roughly 6 to 12 cycles. Each cDNA molecule received a tag from a template-switch adaptor that had 12 random nucleotides. Each CDR3 protein is one row after TCRdb ran MiXCR on the 5' RACE reads. The sample gives approximately 800,000 distinct CDR3 sequences, about 59% of which show up once; about 30% is in the top ten. In its sample, this clonotype was seen a few times. The target antigen is unknown. This CDR3 contains 14 residues. Trimming at V came to 3 bases and at J to 7 bases, leaving 3 bases not matched to a gene. Germline-derived CDR1 and CDR2 are SNHLY and FYNNEI.

This clonotype originated in a man in his thirties or forties in good health. The chain couples TRBV2 to TRBJ2-1, with 10 bases that match TRBD1. The material sequenced was blood. The CDR3 here is CASSEGQGRNEQFF. Here the CDR3 DNA reads TGTGCCAGCAGTGAGGGACAGGGGCGTAATGAGCAGTTCTTC.